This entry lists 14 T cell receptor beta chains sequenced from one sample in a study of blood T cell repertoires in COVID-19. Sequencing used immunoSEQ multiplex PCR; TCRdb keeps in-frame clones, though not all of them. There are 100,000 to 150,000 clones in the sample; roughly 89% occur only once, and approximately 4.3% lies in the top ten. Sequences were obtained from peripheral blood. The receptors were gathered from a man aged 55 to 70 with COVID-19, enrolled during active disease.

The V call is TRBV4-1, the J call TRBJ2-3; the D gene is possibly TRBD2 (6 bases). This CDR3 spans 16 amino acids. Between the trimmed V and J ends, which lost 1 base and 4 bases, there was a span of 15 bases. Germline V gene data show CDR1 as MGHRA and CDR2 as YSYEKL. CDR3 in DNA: TGCGCCAGCAGCCAAGCGTACGCAGGAGGGTCAGATACGCAGTATTTT. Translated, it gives CASSQAYAGGSDTQYF.

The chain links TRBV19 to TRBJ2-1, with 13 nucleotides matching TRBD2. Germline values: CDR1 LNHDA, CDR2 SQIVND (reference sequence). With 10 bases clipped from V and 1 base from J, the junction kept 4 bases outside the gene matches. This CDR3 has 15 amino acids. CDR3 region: CATRTSGGSYNEQFF. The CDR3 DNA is TGTGCCACCCGGACTAGCGGGGGTTCCTACAATGAGCAGTTCTTC.

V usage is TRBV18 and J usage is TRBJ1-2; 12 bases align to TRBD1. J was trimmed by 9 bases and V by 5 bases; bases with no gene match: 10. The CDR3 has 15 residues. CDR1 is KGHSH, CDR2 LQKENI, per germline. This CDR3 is CASSTRDRGRGRYTF. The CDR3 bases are TGTGCCAGCTCAACCCGGGACAGGGGGCGCGGGCGCTACACCTTC.

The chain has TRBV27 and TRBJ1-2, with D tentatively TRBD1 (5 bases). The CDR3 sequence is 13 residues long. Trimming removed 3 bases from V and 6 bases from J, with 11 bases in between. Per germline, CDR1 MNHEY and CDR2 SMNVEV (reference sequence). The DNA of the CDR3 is TGTGCCAGCAGTTTCCGGGGGGGGAATGGCTACACCTTC. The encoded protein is CASSFRGGNGYTF.

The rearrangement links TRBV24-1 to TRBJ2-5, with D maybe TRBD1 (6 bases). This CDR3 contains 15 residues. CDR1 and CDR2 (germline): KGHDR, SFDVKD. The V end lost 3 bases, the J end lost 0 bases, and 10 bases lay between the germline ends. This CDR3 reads CATSDPDRYQETQYF. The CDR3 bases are TGTGCCACCAGTGATCCCGACAGGTACCAAGAGACCCAGTACTTC.

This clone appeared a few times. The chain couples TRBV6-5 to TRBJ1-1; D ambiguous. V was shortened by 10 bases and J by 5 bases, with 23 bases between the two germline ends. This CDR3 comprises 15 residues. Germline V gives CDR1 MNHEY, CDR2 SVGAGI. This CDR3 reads CATQLQWARVTEAFF. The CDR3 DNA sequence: TGTGCCACCCAGTTACAGTGGGCGAGGGTTACTGAAGCTTTCTTT.

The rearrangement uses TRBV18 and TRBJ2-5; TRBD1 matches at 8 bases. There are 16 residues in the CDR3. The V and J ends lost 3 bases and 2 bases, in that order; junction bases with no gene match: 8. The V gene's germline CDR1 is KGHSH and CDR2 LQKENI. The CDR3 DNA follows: TGTGCCAGCTCACCCATGGCCCGGACAGGGCAAGAGACCCAGTACTTC. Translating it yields CASSPMARTGQETQYF.

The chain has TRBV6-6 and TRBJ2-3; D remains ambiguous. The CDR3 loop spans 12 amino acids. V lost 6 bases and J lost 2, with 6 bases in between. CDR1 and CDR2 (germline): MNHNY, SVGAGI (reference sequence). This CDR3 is CASSRATDTQYF. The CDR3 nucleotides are TGTGCCAGCAGCCGCGCCACAGATACGCAGTATTTT.

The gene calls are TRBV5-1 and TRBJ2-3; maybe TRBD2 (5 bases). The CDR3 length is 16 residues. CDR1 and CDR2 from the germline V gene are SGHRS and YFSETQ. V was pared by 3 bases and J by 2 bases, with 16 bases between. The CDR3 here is CASSSGSLGPTDTQYF. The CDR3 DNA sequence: TGCGCCAGCAGCTCGGGGAGCCTCGGACCCACAGATACGCAGTATTTT.

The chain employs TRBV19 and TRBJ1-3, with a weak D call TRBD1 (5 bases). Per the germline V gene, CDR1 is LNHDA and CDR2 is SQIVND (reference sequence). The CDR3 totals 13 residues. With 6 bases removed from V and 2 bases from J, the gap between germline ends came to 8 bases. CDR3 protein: CASSDSTGNTIYF. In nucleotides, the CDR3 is TGTGCCAGTAGCGACAGTACTGGAAACACCATATATTTT.

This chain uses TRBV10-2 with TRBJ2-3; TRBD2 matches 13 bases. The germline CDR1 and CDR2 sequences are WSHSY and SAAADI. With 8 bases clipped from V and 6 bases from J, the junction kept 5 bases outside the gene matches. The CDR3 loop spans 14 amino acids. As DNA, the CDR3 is TGCGCCAGCTCCACTAGCGGGGGGGAGGATACGCAGTATTTT. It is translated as CASSTSGGEDTQYF.

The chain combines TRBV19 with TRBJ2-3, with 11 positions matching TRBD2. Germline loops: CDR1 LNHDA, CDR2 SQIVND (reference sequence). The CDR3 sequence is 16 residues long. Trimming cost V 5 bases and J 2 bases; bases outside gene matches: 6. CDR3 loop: CASSYIAGGDTDTQYF. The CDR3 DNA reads TGTGCCAGTAGTTATATAGCGGGGGGGGACACAGATACGCAGTATTTT.

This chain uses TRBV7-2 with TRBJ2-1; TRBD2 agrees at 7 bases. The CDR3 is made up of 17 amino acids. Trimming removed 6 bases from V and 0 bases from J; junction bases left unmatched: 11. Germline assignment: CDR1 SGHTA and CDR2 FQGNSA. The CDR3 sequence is CASRQDVAGSSYNEQFF. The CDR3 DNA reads TGTGCCAGCAGACAAGACGTAGCGGGTAGCTCCTACAATGAGCAGTTCTTC.

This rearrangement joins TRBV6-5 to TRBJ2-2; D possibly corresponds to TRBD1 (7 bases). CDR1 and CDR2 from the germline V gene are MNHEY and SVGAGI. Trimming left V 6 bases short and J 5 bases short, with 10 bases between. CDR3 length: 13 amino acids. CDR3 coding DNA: TGTGCCAGCAGACAGGGGAGGACCGGGGAGCTGTTTTTT. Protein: CASRQGRTGELFF.